The 13 T cell receptor beta chains in this list originate from one sample, sequenced in a study of T cells in Graves' hyperthyroidism and ophthalmopathy. Amplified TCR beta CDR3 regions came from RNA transcripts. The HTBI primer set was used in a first-round RT-PCR of the TCR CDR3. MiXCR, applied by TCRdb to the multiplex PCR reads, yields one record per CDR3 protein. The sample carries 450,000 to 650,000 distinct CDR3 sequences, more than 13% recorded once. The sequenced material came from blood. The origin of the receptors is a woman between 18 and 29 years old with Graves' ophthalmopathy.

This clonotype appeared a few times. The chain couples TRBV9 to TRBJ2-1; tentatively, D is TRBD1 or TRBD2 (5 bases each). The germline gives CDR1 SGDLS, CDR2 YYNGEE. The CDR3 extends over 17 amino acids. The V end was cut by 3 bases, the J end by 0 bases, with 16 bases between. The DNA of the CDR3 is TGTGCCAGCAGCGCCACCGGGGCTTCGAGCTCCTACAATGAGCAGTTCTTC. It is translated as CASSATGASSSYNEQFF.

The chain uses TRBV9 and TRBJ2-3; D possibly corresponds to TRBD2 (6 bases). Germline CDR1 and CDR2: SGDLS and YYNGEE. V lost 1 base and J lost 4, with 10 bases in between. The CDR3 contains 14 residues. The chain's CDR3 is CASSVNGEADTQYF. The CDR3 DNA is TGTGCCAGCAGCGTAAACGGGGAGGCAGATACGCAGTATTTT.

This clonotype was seen many times. The rearrangement joins TRBV28 to TRBJ2-7, with 8 bases identical to TRBD1. The CDR3 has 14 amino acids. V was pared by 7 bases and J by 2 bases, with 7 bases of the junction left unmatched. The germline V gene encodes CDR1 MDHEN and CDR2 SYDVKM. CDR3 protein: CASIGTGNTYEQYF. As DNA, the CDR3 is TGTGCCAGCATCGGGACAGGAAATACCTACGAGCAGTACTTC.

V usage is TRBV5-1 and J usage is TRBJ2-7; 9 positions match TRBD1. J gave up 2 bases and V 4 bases, and 7 bases lay outside the gene matches. Germline CDR1 and CDR2: SGHRS and YFSETQ. There are 15 residues in the CDR3. The CDR3 DNA sequence: TGCGCCAGCAGCACGCGGACAGGGGCCCCCTACGAGCAGTACTTC. It is translated as CASSTRTGAPYEQYF. Filled out from reference TRBV5-1 and TRBJ2-7, the complete variable domain reads KAGVTQTPRYLIKTRGQQVTLSCSPISGHRSVSWYQQTPGQGLQFLFEYFSETQRNKGNFPGRFSGRQFSNSRSEMNVSTLELGDSALYLCASSTRTGAPYEQYFGPGTRLTVT.

This clonotype is a singleton in its sample. This may stem from a read error, because a much larger clone lies one nucleotide away. This rearrangement joins TRBV20-1 to TRBJ2-7, with 7 bases that match TRBD2. V shed 6 bases and J 3 bases; nucleotides not matched to a gene: 20. Germline V gene lookup returns CDR1 DFQATT and CDR2 SNEGSKA (reference sequence). The CDR3 sequence is 17 residues long. CDR3 nucleotides: TGCAGTGCCACCGACCCGGGCCATGGGGCGGGAGTCTACGAGCAGTACTTC. It encodes CSATDPGHGAGVYEQYF.

This clonotype was found many times. The chain links TRBV27 to TRBJ2-7, with 7 bases fitting TRBD2. Losses at the gene ends were 2 bases for V and 3 bases for J; bases not matched to a gene: 7. Germline CDR1 reads MNHEY; CDR2 reads SMNVEV (reference sequence). The CDR3 is 15 amino acids. The CDR3 DNA reads as TGTGCCAGCAGTTTACGGGCGGGAGCGGTCTACGAGCAGTACTTC. Translating gives CASSLRAGAVYEQYF.

The chain links TRBV24-1 to TRBJ2-2, with 11 bases lining up with TRBD1. The CDR3 extends over 14 amino acids. Germline CDR1 and CDR2: KGHDR and SFDVKD. V gave up 8 bases and J gave up 6 bases; unmatched junction bases: 4. The DNA of the CDR3 is TGTGCCACCACCCGGACAGGGGGCTCCGGGGAGCTGTTTTTT. Translated, it gives CATTRTGGSGELFF.

This clonotype was found many times. This rearrangement joins TRBV5-1 to TRBJ2-1; 7 bases match TRBD2. The germline V gene encodes CDR1 SGHRS and CDR2 YFSETQ. The CDR3 totals 16 residues. J was trimmed by 4 bases and V by 0 bases; bases with no gene match: 7. In nucleotides, the CDR3 is TGCGCCAGCAGCTTGGCTGTAGCGGGCATTTACAATGAGCAGTTCTTC. This translates into CASSLAVAGIYNEQFF.

This clonotype was found many times. The V call is TRBV30, the J call TRBJ1-2; D unresolved. V gave up 1 base and J gave up 3 bases, with 6 bases separating them. The CDR3 consists of 12 residues. Germline V CDR1 and CDR2: GTSNPN, SVGIG (reference sequence). The CDR3 DNA sequence: TGTGCCTGGAGTGACGGTTACTATGGCTACACCTTC. Protein sequence: CAWSDGYYGYTF.

This clonotype has a count of ten or more. The CDR3 DNA is TGTGCCAGCAGCCCTCGAGGGGAGGAGGATGGCTACACCTTC. The encoded protein is CASSPRGEEDGYTF. This chain connects TRBV3-1 to TRBJ1-2, with TRBD1 as a possible D gene (5 bases). Trimming took off 4 bases at V and 6 bases at J, with 15 bases between the two ends. The germline V gene has CDR1 LGHDT and CDR2 YNNKEL (reference sequence). The CDR3 is made up of 14 amino acids.

This clonotype has more than one count but fewer than ten. The missing conserved phenylalanine or tryptophan at the end of this CDR3 makes a read error likely. The rearrangement links TRBV6-1 to TRBJ2-7; TRBD1 might be the D (6 bases). V was shortened by 7 bases and J by 4 bases, with 20 bases between the two germline ends. The CDR3 contains 15 residues. CDR1 and CDR2 from the germline V gene are MNHNS and SASEGT. The CDR3 DNA reads as TGTGCCAGCACCCCACAGTGGGGGCTTGGGTACGAGCAGTACCTC. Protein: CASTPQWGLGYEQYL.

The gene calls are TRBV6-1 and TRBJ2-5; 8 bases agree with TRBD1. This CDR3 contains 12 residues. The germline V gene has CDR1 MNHNS and CDR2 SASEGT. Trimming at V came to 6 bases and at J to 3 bases, leaving 0 bases not matched to a gene. The CDR3 region has the DNA TGTGCCAGCAGGGGACAGGAAGAGACCCAGTACTTC. This sequence encodes CASRGQEETQYF.

Ten or more counts support this clonotype. This rearrangement joins TRBV7-9 to TRBJ2-2; possible D gene TRBD2, 6 bases. The germline gives CDR1 SEHNR, CDR2 FQNEAQ (reference sequence). The CDR3 is 16 amino acids. V was trimmed by 7 bases and J by 7 bases, leaving 22 bases between them. The CDR3 nucleotides read TGTGCCAGCATGCTTCTCACGACGTCGGGGGACGGGGAGCTGTTTTTT. Encoded protein: CASMLLTTSGDGELFF.